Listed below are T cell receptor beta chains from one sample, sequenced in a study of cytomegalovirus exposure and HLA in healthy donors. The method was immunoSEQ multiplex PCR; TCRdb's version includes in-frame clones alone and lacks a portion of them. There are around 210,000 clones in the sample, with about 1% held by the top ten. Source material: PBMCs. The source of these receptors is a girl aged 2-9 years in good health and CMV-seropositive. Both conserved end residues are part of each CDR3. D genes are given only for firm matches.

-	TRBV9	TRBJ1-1	CASSVIAGHPEAFF	TGTGCCAGCAGCGTAATAGCCGGACACCCTGAAGCTTTCTTT
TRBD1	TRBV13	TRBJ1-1	CASSLAPGQGRMNTEAFF	TGTGCCAGCAGCTTAGCCCCGGGACAGGGACGAATGAACACTGAAGCTTTCTTT
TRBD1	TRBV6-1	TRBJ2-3	CASRATGSGSDTQYF	TGTGCCAGCAGGGCGACAGGGAGTGGGAGTGATACGCAGTATTTT
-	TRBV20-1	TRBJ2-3	CSVTDTQYF	TGCAGCGTCACAGATACGCAGTATTTT
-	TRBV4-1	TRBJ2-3	CASSQAGGSTDTQYF	TGCGCCAGCAGCCAAGCCGGCGGTTCCACAGATACGCAGTATTTT
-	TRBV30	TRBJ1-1	CAWSGPEALNTEAFF	TGTGCCTGGAGTGGACCGGAGGCATTGAACACTGAAGCTTTCTTT
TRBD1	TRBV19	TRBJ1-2	CASSPGGAANYGYTF	TGTGCCAGTAGTCCAGGGGGCGCAGCTAACTATGGCTACACCTTC
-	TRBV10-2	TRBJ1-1	CASSRNMNTEAFF	TGCGCCAGCAGTAGAAACATGAACACTGAAGCTTTCTTT
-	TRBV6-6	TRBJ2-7	CASSYSTGGEQYF	TGTGCCAGCAGTTATAGTACTGGGGGGGAGCAGTACTTC
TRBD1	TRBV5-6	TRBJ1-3	CASSRMTGGPSGNTIYF	TGTGCCAGCAGCCGAATGACAGGGGGCCCCTCTGGAAACACCATATATTTT
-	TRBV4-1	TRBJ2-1	CASSQGTSYNEQFF	TGCGCCAGCAGCCAGGGCACCTCGTACAATGAGCAGTTCTTC
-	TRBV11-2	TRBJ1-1	CASSFVGSTEAFF	TGTGCCAGCAGCTTTGTAGGGAGCACTGAAGCTTTCTTT
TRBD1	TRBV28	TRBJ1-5	CASSPVYRGSQHF	TGTGCCAGCAGTCCGGTATACAGGGGGTCCCAGCATTTT
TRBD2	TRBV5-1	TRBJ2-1	CASSRVGVAGGSYNEQFF	TGCGCCAGCAGCCGGGTTGGGGTAGCGGGAGGTTCCTACAATGAGCAGTTCTTC
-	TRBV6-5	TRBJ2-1	CASPAGAAYNEQFF	TGTGCCAGTCCTGCGGGGGCCGCCTACAATGAGCAGTTCTTC
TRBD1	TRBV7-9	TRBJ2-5	CASSSETGEQYF	TGTGCCAGCAGCTCCGAGACAGGGGAGCAGTACTTC
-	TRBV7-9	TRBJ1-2	CASSFLGLFYGYTF	TGTGCCAGCAGCTTTCTCGGGTTGTTCTATGGCTACACCTTC
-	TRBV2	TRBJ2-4	CASGGLLQLAKNIQYF	TGTGCCAGCGGGGGACTCCTTCAACTAGCCAAAAACATTCAGTACTTC
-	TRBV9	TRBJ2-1	CASSVVPPARLTGQVNNEQFF	TGTGCCAGCAGCGTAGTTCCCCCGGCCCGGCTTACAGGGCAGGTTAACAATGAGCAGTTCTTC
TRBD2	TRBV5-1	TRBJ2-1	CASSLRGAKAPGTSFGNEQFF	TGCGCCAGCAGCTTGAGGGGCGCGAAGGCACCGGGGACTAGTTTTGGCAATGAGCAGTTCTTC
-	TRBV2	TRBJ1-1	CAGQSRWNTEAFF	TGTGCCGGACAAAGCAGGTGGAACACTGAAGCTTTCTTT
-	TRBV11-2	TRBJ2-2	CASSLFFGKNTGELFF	TGTGCCAGCAGCTTATTTTTCGGGAAGAACACCGGGGAGCTGTTTTTT
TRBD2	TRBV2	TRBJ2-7	CASSPGLAEHSYEQYF	TGTGCCAGCAGTCCTGGACTAGCGGAGCACTCCTACGAGCAGTACTTC
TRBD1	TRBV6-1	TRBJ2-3	CASSGTGPPTDTQYF	TGTGCCAGCAGTGGGACAGGGCCTCCCACAGATACGCAGTATTTT
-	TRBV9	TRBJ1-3	CASSLDNEGNTIYF	TGTGCCAGCAGCCTTGACAACGAAGGAAACACCATATATTTT
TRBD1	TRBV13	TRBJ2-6	CASSLARDRGTCGANVLTF	TGTGCCAGCAGCTTAGCCCGGGACAGGGGAACATGTGGGGCCAACGTCCTGACTTTC
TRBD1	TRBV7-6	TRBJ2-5	CASSSEGTEETQYF	TGTGCCAGCAGCTCCGAAGGGACAGAAGAGACCCAGTACTTC
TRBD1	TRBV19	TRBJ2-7	CASSPATGLFVEQYF	TGTGCCAGTAGTCCCGCGACAGGGCTTTTTGTCGAGCAGTACTTC
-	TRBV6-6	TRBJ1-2	CASSRQTSSNYGYTF	TGTGCCAGCAGTCGACAGACCAGCTCTAACTATGGCTACACCTTC
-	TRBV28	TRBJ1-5	CASSFGQYNQPQHF	TGTGCCAGCAGTTTCGGACAGTACAATCAGCCCCAGCATTTT
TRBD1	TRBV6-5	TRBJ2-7	CASSWVGTGAYEQYF	TGTGCCAGCAGTTGGGTTGGGACAGGGGCCTACGAGCAGTACTTC
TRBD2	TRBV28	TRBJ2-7	CAGGLAGVLVKDF	TGCGCGGGTGGGTTAGCGGGAGTTCTAGTCAAGGACTTC
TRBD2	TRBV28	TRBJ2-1	CASSPLAGASSYNEQFF	TGTGCCAGCAGTCCCCTAGCGGGTGCTTCCTCCTACAATGAGCAGTTCTTC
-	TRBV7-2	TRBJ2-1	CASSPTDRTSSYNEQFF	TGTGCCAGCAGCCCCACAGACAGAACCAGCTCCTACAATGAGCAGTTCTTC
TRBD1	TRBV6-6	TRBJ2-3	CASSPGTGADTQYF	TGTGCCAGCAGTCCCGGGACAGGGGCAGATACGCAGTATTTT
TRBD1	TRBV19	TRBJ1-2	CASSPPDREVYGYTF	TGTGCCAGTAGTCCTCCTGACAGGGAGGTCTATGGCTACACCTTC
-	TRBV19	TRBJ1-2	CASSIYQLGGYTF	TGTGCCAGTAGTATCTACCAGCTGGGCGGCTACACCTTC
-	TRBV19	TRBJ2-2	CASRPGGIGELFF	TGTGCCAGTCGTCCGGGGGGCATCGGGGAGCTGTTTTTT
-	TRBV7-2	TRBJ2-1	CASSLFVVNEQFF	TGTGCCAGCAGCTTATTCGTAGTCAATGAGCAGTTCTTC
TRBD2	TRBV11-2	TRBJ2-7	CASSLVEAGVEQYF	TGTGCCAGCAGCTTAGTTGAAGCGGGAGTAGAGCAGTACTTC
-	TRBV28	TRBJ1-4	CASSTAGSREKLFF	TGTGCCAGCAGTACCGCAGGGTCTCGAGAAAAACTGTTTTTT
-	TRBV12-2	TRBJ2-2	CASRHAGTGNTGELFF	TGTGCAAGTCGCCATGCGGGGACAGGTAACACCGGGGAGCTGTTTTTT
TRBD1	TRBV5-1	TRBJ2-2	CASSNRDRENTGELFF	TGCGCCAGCAGCAACCGGGACAGGGAGAACACCGGGGAGCTGTTTTTT
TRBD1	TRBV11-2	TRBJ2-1	CASSEQGASHNEQFF	TGTGCCAGCAGCGAACAGGGGGCGTCCCACAATGAGCAGTTCTTC
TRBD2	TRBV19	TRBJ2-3	CASSYSGSHTDTQYF	TGTGCCAGTAGTTATAGCGGGAGCCACACAGATACGCAGTATTTT
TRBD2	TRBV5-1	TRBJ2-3	CASSFSGSTDTQYF	TGCGCCAGCAGCTTTAGCGGGAGCACAGATACGCAGTATTTT
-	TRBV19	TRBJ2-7	CASSSSAYEQYF	TGTGCCAGTAGTAGTAGCGCCTACGAGCAGTACTTC
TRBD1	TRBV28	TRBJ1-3	CASKTGSSGNTIYF	TGTGCCAGCAAGACAGGGAGCTCTGGAAACACCATATATTTT
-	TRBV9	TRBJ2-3	CASSVDGGSDTQYF	TGTGCCAGCAGCGTAGACGGGGGATCAGATACGCAGTATTTT
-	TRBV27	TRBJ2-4	CASSLSAGPGNIQYF	TGTGCCAGCAGTTTATCAGCAGGGCCGGGAAACATTCAGTACTTC
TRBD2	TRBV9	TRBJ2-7	CASSVAEVAGTTYEQYF	TGTGCCAGCAGCGTAGCTGAGGTAGCGGGAACGACCTACGAGCAGTACTTC
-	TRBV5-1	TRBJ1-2	CASRFVDRDNYGYTF	TGCGCCAGCCGATTTGTGGACAGAGACAACTATGGCTACACCTTC
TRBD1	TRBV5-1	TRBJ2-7	CASSLVGQGLDEQYF	TGCGCCAGCAGCTTGGTGGGACAGGGTTTAGACGAGCAGTACTTC
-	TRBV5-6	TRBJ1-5	CASSLSDQPQHF	TGTGCCAGCAGCTTGAGCGATCAGCCCCAGCATTTT